This is a list of T cell receptor beta chains from one sample in a study of shared clonotypes between healthy human individuals. Libraries were prepared by immunoSEQ multiplex PCR; TCRdb keeps only in-frame clonotypes and omits some of them. The data show hundreds of thousands of clones, less than 85% seen once. The sample was memory CD4+ T cells sorted from blood. The receptors derive from a woman aged 25 to 39 in good health. Both conserved end residues are part of each CDR3. A D gene is named only where the DNA matches it firmly. Size is stated for part of the rows, as once, few or many counts, or as a class when the clone is expanded.

clone_size: NA
v_call: TRBV7-9
d_call: NA
j_call: TRBJ2-6
cdr3_nt: TGTGCCAGCAGCATGACTAGCTCTGGGGCCAACGTCCTGACTTTC
cdr3_aa: CASSMTSSGANVLTF

clone_size: NA
v_call: TRBV4-1
d_call: NA
j_call: TRBJ2-3
cdr3_nt: TGCGCCAGCAGCCAAGATCACAAGGAGCTAAGCACAGATACGCAGTATTTT
cdr3_aa: CASSQDHKELSTDTQYF

clone_size: NA
v_call: TRBV16
d_call: TRBD1
j_call: TRBJ1-1
cdr3_nt: TGTGCCAGCAGCCACCTCGGGACAGGTCGCCAAAAAGCTTTCTTT
cdr3_aa: CASSHLGTGRQKAFF

clone_size: NA
v_call: TRBV7-2
d_call: NA
j_call: TRBJ2-2
cdr3_nt: TGTGCCAGCAGCTCTTACACCGGGGAGCTGTTTTTT
cdr3_aa: CASSSYTGELFF

clone_size: NA
v_call: TRBV5-1
d_call: NA
j_call: TRBJ1-4
cdr3_nt: TGCGCCAGCAGCCCCCTGCCAGGGGAAACTAATGAAAAACTGTTTTTT
cdr3_aa: CASSPLPGETNEKLFF

clone_size: NA
v_call: TRBV18
d_call: NA
j_call: TRBJ1-4
cdr3_nt: TGTGCCAGCTCAACAGGGAGGGCGGCTAATGAAAAACTGTTTTTT
cdr3_aa: CASSTGRAANEKLFF

clone_size: NA
v_call: TRBV5-1
d_call: NA
j_call: TRBJ1-2
cdr3_nt: TGCGCCAGCAGCTCTGGAGCTATCAACTATGGCTACACCTTC
cdr3_aa: CASSSGAINYGYTF

clone_size: NA
v_call: TRBV5-1
d_call: NA
j_call: TRBJ1-1
cdr3_nt: TGCGCCAGCAGCTTATTGGAGGGAGCGGGAACTGAAGCTTTCTTT
cdr3_aa: CASSLLEGAGTEAFF

clone_size: NA
v_call: TRBV13
d_call: TRBD1
j_call: TRBJ2-5
cdr3_nt: TGTGCCAGCAGCTGGAGGGGACAGGAGGTCACCCAGTACTTC
cdr3_aa: CASSWRGQEVTQYF

clone_size: NA
v_call: TRBV28
d_call: NA
j_call: TRBJ1-5
cdr3_nt: TGTGCCAGCAGTTCATATCGGAGGGGTCAGCCCCAGCATTTT
cdr3_aa: CASSSYRRGQPQHF

clone_size: NA
v_call: TRBV7-2
d_call: TRBD2
j_call: TRBJ2-5
cdr3_nt: TGTGCCAGCAGCTTCGGGACTAGAAGACAAGAGACCCAGTACTTC
cdr3_aa: CASSFGTRRQETQYF

clone_size: NA
v_call: TRBV10-3
d_call: TRBD2
j_call: TRBJ2-7
cdr3_nt: TGTGCCAGTAGCGGGACGGGATTATACGAGCAGTACTTC
cdr3_aa: CASSGTGLYEQYF

clone_size: once
v_call: TRBV5-8
d_call: TRBD1
j_call: TRBJ1-1
cdr3_nt: TGTGCCAGCAGCTTGAGACAGGGTGTTGAAGCTTTCTTT
cdr3_aa: CASSLRQGVEAFF

clone_size: NA
v_call: TRBV30
d_call: NA
j_call: TRBJ1-1
cdr3_nt: TGTGCCTGGAGTCCCCCTGGAGGGGCAGAAGCTTTCTTT
cdr3_aa: CAWSPPGGAEAFF

clone_size: NA
v_call: TRBV4-1
d_call: TRBD1
j_call: TRBJ1-4
cdr3_nt: TGCGCCAGCAGCGCGAGACAGGGTTCAAATGAAAAACTGTTTTTT
cdr3_aa: CASSARQGSNEKLFF

clone_size: NA
v_call: TRBV11-3
d_call: TRBD1
j_call: TRBJ2-2
cdr3_nt: TGTGCCAGCACGGGACAGGGAACCGGGGAGCTGTTTTTT
cdr3_aa: CASTGQGTGELFF

clone_size: NA
v_call: TRBV18
d_call: NA
j_call: TRBJ2-1
cdr3_nt: TGTGCCAGCTCACCATTCGAGTACGACTACAATGAGCAGTTCTTC
cdr3_aa: CASSPFEYDYNEQFF

clone_size: NA
v_call: TRBV6-1
d_call: TRBD2
j_call: TRBJ2-7
cdr3_nt: TGTGCCAGTAGAGGACTAGCCACCTACGAGCAGTACTTC
cdr3_aa: CASRGLATYEQYF

clone_size: NA
v_call: TRBV10-1
d_call: NA
j_call: TRBJ2-7
cdr3_nt: TGCGCCAGCAGTGAGGGTAGTATCTACGAGCAGTACTTC
cdr3_aa: CASSEGSIYEQYF

clone_size: once
v_call: TRBV7-2
d_call: NA
j_call: TRBJ1-2
cdr3_nt: TGTGCCAGCAGAGCAAAGAACAGAGTACGTTCTGGCTACACCTTC
cdr3_aa: CASRAKNRVRSGYTF

clone_size: NA
v_call: TRBV7-2
d_call: TRBD2
j_call: TRBJ2-2
cdr3_nt: TGTGCCAGCAGCTTAGCGTCTAGCGGGAGTACCGGGGAGCTGTTTTTT
cdr3_aa: CASSLASSGSTGELFF

clone_size: NA
v_call: TRBV2
d_call: TRBD2
j_call: TRBJ2-7
cdr3_nt: TGTGCCAGCAGACTAGCGGGATACGAGCAGTACTTC
cdr3_aa: CASRLAGYEQYF

clone_size: NA
v_call: TRBV5-1
d_call: NA
j_call: TRBJ2-2
cdr3_nt: TGCGCCAGCAGCTTGGGGACTTTGGGCACCGGGGAGCTGTTTTTT
cdr3_aa: CASSLGTLGTGELFF

clone_size: NA
v_call: TRBV7-2
d_call: NA
j_call: TRBJ2-1
cdr3_nt: TGTGCCAGCAGCTTAGGGCAGGGCCGAGAGCAGTTCTTC
cdr3_aa: CASSLGQGREQFF

clone_size: NA
v_call: TRBV5-1
d_call: NA
j_call: TRBJ2-7
cdr3_nt: TGCGCCAGCAGCTTGGAAGGGACCTACGAGCAGTACTTC
cdr3_aa: CASSLEGTYEQYF

clone_size: NA
v_call: TRBV28
d_call: NA
j_call: TRBJ2-5
cdr3_nt: TGTGCCAGCAGTTTTTACCGTGGTCTAGAGACCCAGTACTTC
cdr3_aa: CASSFYRGLETQYF

clone_size: NA
v_call: TRBV10-1
d_call: NA
j_call: TRBJ2-2
cdr3_nt: TGCGCCAGCAGTGAGACTTCTACGTCAACCGGGGAGCTGTTTTTT
cdr3_aa: CASSETSTSTGELFF

clone_size: NA
v_call: TRBV23-1
d_call: NA
j_call: TRBJ2-1
cdr3_nt: TGCGCCAGCAGTCAAATATCCTCGGCAGCCCCCTACAATGAGCAGTTCTTC
cdr3_aa: CASSQISSAAPYNEQFF

clone_size: NA
v_call: TRBV30
d_call: NA
j_call: TRBJ2-5
cdr3_nt: TGTGCCTGGAGTCAGGGTGCGACCCAGTACTTC
cdr3_aa: CAWSQGATQYF